The 17 T cell receptor beta chains reported below all come from one sample, sequenced in a study of blood T cell repertoires in COVID-19. The data were produced by immunoSEQ multiplex PCR, yet TCRdb's version contains in-frame clones alone and is incomplete. The table shows 250,000 to 300,000 clones, with less than 90% occurring only once. The specimen was peripheral blood. These receptors were taken from a woman aged 25 to 39 with COVID-19, enrolled during active disease.

The V and J genes are TRBV5-4 and TRBJ2-5; 8 bases fit TRBD2. The CDR3 has 13 amino acids. Germline V gene lookup returns CDR1 SGHNT and CDR2 YYREEE (reference sequence). The trim removed 6 bases at V and 5 bases at J, leaving 6 bases unmatched. The CDR3 DNA sequence: TGTGCCAGCACCCCGGGGGGGCAGGAGACCCAGTACTTC. Residues: CASTPGGQETQYF.

This chain uses TRBV11-2 with TRBJ1-4; TRBD1 aligns across 7 bases. The CDR3 consists of 12 residues. CDR1 is SGHAT, CDR2 FQNNGV, per germline. The V and J ends lost 4 bases and 8 bases, in that order; junction bases with no gene match: 1. The CDR3 reads CASSSGGEKLFF. CDR3 in DNA: TGTGCCAGCAGCTCAGGGGGGGAAAAACTGTTTTTT.

The V and J genes are TRBV15 and TRBJ1-5; 8 bases fit TRBD1. Germline CDR1 LNHNV, CDR2 YYDKDF (reference sequence). Germline trimming cut 4 bases from V and 9 bases from J; bases unmatched to any gene: 17. The CDR3 consists of 17 residues. CDR3 region: CATSKHGDRQIIRPQHF. As DNA, the CDR3 is TGTGCCACCAGCAAACATGGGGACAGGCAGATAATACGGCCCCAGCATTTT.

This clone appeared a single time. J is TRBJ2-3 and V is TRBV28, with D possibly being TRBD2 (5 bases). The length of the CDR3 is 14 residues. Trimming left V 4 bases short and J 5 bases short, with 13 bases between. Looked up from germline, CDR1 is MDHEN and CDR2 is SYDVKM. For the CDR3, the DNA is TGTGCCAGCAGTTCGTCGGGATGGTTAGATACGCAGTATTTT. It codes for CASSSSGWLDTQYF.

V and J are TRBV21-1 and TRBJ1-5. TRBV21-1 is a listed pseudogene. The length of the CDR3 is 15 residues. In nucleotides, the CDR3 is TGTGCCAGCAGCAAAGACGGGGGGAGCAATCAGCCCCAGCATTTT. Translating it yields CASSKDGGSNQPQHF.

This clone has just a few counts. The chain recombines TRBV6-4 with TRBJ2-3, with D unresolved. The CDR3 is 14 residues long. Trimming cost V 7 bases and J 0 bases, with 11 bases left between them. Germline V gene sequence: CDR1 MRHNA, CDR2 SNTAGT. In DNA, the CDR3 is TGTGCCAGCAAAATAAGCCCAAGCACAGATACGCAGTATTTT. It encodes CASKISPSTDTQYF.

The chain joins TRBV25-1 to TRBJ2-2; D might be TRBD1 (6 bases). The V end lost 8 bases, the J end lost 0 bases, and 16 bases lay between the germline ends. The length of the CDR3 is 16 residues. Germline-derived CDR1 and CDR2 are MGHDK and SYGVNS. Here the CDR3 DNA reads TGTGCCAGCTCTGGGGGACACCTATCGAACACCGGGGAGCTGTTTTTT. It encodes CASSGGHLSNTGELFF.

This clone has a single count. This rearrangement joins TRBV10-3 to TRBJ2-1; 8 nucleotides line up with TRBD2. The CDR3 is 15 residues long. Germline lookup yields CDR1 ENHRY and CDR2 SYGVKD. The junction had 4 bases not matched to a gene; V was cut back by 2 bases and J by 4 bases. The DNA of the CDR3 is TGTGCCATCAGTGAGCCGGGACTAGGATACAATGAGCAGTTCTTC. Its protein product is CAISEPGLGYNEQFF.

The genes are TRBV19 and TRBJ2-1; 9 bases are shared with TRBD2. Germline lookup yields CDR1 LNHDA and CDR2 SQIVND (reference sequence). This CDR3 has 16 residues. Trimming at V came to 4 bases and at J to 3 bases, leaving 7 bases not matched to a gene. The CDR3 is CASSTSGKGFYNEQFF. The CDR3 DNA is TGTGCCAGTAGTACTAGCGGGAAGGGATTCTACAATGAGCAGTTCTTC. Based on the CDR3 plus reference TRBV19 and TRBJ2-1, the full variable domain is DGGITQSPKYLFRKEGQNVTLSCEQNLNHDAMYWYRQDPGQGLRLIYYSQIVNDFQKGDIAEGYSVSREKKESFPLTVTSAQKNPTAFYLCASSTSGKGFYNEQFFGPGTRLTVL.

This chain links TRBV4-1 with TRBJ1-2; TRBD1 is a possible D gene (5 bases). Germline V gene sequence: CDR1 MGHRA, CDR2 YSYEKL. The CDR3 covers 16 residues. V gave up 0 bases and J gave up 8 bases, with 19 bases separating them. The CDR3 DNA reads TGCGCCAGCAGCCAAGAAGGCGGGATGGGGACGGAGGGCTACACCTTC. Residues: CASSQEGGMGTEGYTF.

This chain joins TRBV29-1 and TRBJ1-1; D call uncertain. Trimming shortened V by 4 bases and J by 4 bases, and 4 bases separated the two germline ends. The germline CDR1 and CDR2 sequences are SQVTM and ANQGSEA. The CDR3 is 10 amino acids. The CDR3 DNA reads TGCAGCGTTGCGGGCACTGAAGCTTTCTTT. It yields the protein CSVAGTEAFF.

This chain links TRBV29-1 with TRBJ2-3; D gene uncertain. The CDR3 covers 14 residues. CDR1 is SQVTM and CDR2 is ANQGSEA in the germline V gene. Trimming removed 2 bases at V and 4 bases at J, with 13 bases between. CDR3: CSVELGWSADTQYF. The CDR3 bases are TGCAGCGTTGAATTGGGTTGGAGCGCAGATACGCAGTATTTT.

This clone was picked up one time. This chain connects TRBV14 to TRBJ2-1; 7 positions match TRBD2. The CDR3 contains 16 residues. Trimming cost V 0 bases and J 2 bases; bases outside gene matches: 4. Germline V gene sequence: CDR1 SGHDN, CDR2 FVKESK. Written as DNA, the CDR3 is TGTGCCAGCAGCCAAGATGGGGGGGTAGCCTACAATGAGCAGTTCTTC. As protein: CASSQDGGVAYNEQFF. Full variable domain (outside the CDR3, taken from reference TRBV14 and TRBJ2-1): EAGVTQFPSHSVIEKGQTVTLRCDPISGHDNLYWYRRVMGKEIKFLLHFVKESKQDESGMPNNRFLAERTGGTYSTLKVQPAELEDSGVYFCASSQDGGVAYNEQFFGPGTRLTVL.

A few counts support this clone. The chain is built from TRBV7-9 and TRBJ2-6; D is perhaps TRBD1 (6 bases). V was clipped by 1 base and J by 4 bases, with 17 bases between them. The CDR3 loop spans 18 amino acids. CDR1 and CDR2 from the germline V gene are SEHNR and FQNEAQ (reference sequence). CDR3 DNA: TGTGCCAGCAGCTTAGTTTTCGCAGGGGCGGGCGGGGCCAACGTCCTGACTTTC. Translated, it gives CASSLVFAGAGGANVLTF.

The chain combines TRBV4-2 with TRBJ2-1; the match to TRBD2 covers 12 bases. The CDR3 is 18 amino acids. CDR1 LGHNA and CDR2 YNFKEQ come from the germline V gene. V trimming: 5 bases; J trimming: 6 bases; junction bases outside the gene matches: 14. CDR3 DNA: TGTGCCAGCAGCTTCGGAAGTCTAGCGGGGGGGCCAGGCAATGAGCAGTTCTTC. Translation gives CASSFGSLAGGPGNEQFF.

The rearrangement joins TRBV7-2 to TRBJ2-7, with 10 nucleotides matching TRBD1. The CDR3 sequence is 17 residues long. The germline CDR1 and CDR2 sequences are SGHTA and FQGNSA. Losses at the gene ends were 4 bases for V and 4 bases for J; bases not matched to a gene: 13. The CDR3 sequence: CASSWDRGGSTGYEQYF. The DNA for the CDR3 is TGTGCCAGCAGCTGGGACAGGGGAGGGAGCACTGGGTACGAGCAGTACTTC.

The chain links TRBV3-1 (or the pseudogene TRBV3-2) to TRBJ1-2; unclear D gene. Per germline, CDR1 LGHDT and CDR2 YNNKEL (reference sequence). There are 17 residues in the CDR3. The V end was cut by 1 base, the J end by 4 bases, with 19 bases between. This chain's CDR3 is CASSQAKHTLGSYGYTF. The CDR3 DNA follows: TGTGCCAGCAGCCAAGCCAAACACACTCTCGGGAGCTATGGCTACACCTTC.